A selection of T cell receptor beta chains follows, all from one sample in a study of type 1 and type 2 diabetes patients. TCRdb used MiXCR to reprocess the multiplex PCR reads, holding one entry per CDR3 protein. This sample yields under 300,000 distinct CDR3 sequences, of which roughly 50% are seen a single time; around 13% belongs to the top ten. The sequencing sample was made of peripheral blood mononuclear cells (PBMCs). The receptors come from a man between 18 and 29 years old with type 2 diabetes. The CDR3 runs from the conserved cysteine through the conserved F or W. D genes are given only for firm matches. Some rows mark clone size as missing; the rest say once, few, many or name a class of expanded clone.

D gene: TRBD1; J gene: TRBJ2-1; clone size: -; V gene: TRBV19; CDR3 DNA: TGTGCCAGTAGTAAGTGGACAGGGAGGAATGAGCAGTTCTTC; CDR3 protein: CASSKWTGRNEQFF
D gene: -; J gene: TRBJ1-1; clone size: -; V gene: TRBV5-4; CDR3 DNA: TGTGCCAGCACCACGCCCGAGACAGGAACGGACACTGAAGCTTTCTTT; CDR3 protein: CASTTPETGTDTEAFF
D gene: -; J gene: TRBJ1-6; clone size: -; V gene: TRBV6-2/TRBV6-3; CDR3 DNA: TGTGCCAGCGAATCCCTCCCGACCCTCCACTTT; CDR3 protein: CASESLPTLHF
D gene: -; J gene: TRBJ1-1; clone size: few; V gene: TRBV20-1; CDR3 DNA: TGCAGTGCTAGACGAACCGTTCAGGGCAGTGAAGCTTTCTTT; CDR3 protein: CSARRTVQGSEAFF
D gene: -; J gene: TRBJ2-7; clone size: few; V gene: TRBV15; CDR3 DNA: TGTGCCACCAGCCCCCAGGGGCAATACGAGCAGTACTTC; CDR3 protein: CATSPQGQYEQYF
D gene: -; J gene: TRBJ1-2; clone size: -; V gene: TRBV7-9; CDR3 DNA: TGTGCCAGCAGTGACGGCGAGAATGGCTACACCTTC; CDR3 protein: CASSDGENGYTF
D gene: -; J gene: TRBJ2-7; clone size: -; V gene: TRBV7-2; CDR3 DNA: TGTGCCAGCCAGAGGGGGGACTCCTACGAGCAGTACTTC; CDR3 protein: CASQRGDSYEQYF
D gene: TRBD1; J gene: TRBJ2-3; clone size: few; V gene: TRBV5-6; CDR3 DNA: TGTGCCAGCAGCTTTTCGGGACAGGGCACAGATACGCAGTATTTT; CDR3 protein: CASSFSGQGTDTQYF
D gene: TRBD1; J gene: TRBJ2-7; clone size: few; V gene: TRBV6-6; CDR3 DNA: TGTGCCAGCAGTGCCCGGACAGGGTGGTACGAGCAGTACTTC; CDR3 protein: CASSARTGWYEQYF
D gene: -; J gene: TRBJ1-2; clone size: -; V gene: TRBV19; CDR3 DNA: TGTGCCAGTAGCCAGTTCTTTCTAGGGTTAGGCTACACCTTC; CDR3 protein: CASSQFFLGLGYTF
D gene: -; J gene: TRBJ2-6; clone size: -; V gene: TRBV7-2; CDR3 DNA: TGTGCCAGCAGCTTTTTCCCCCCGGGGCAATCTGGGGCCAACGTCCTGACTTTC; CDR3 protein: CASSFFPPGQSGANVLTF
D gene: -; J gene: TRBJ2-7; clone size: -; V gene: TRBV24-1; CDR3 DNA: TGTGCCACCAGTGGAGGGAGCTCCTACGAGCAGTACTTC; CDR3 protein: CATSGGSSYEQYF
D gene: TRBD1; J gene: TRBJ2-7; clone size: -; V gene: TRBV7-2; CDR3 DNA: TGTGCCAGCAGCTTAGACCGACAGGGGGCGTCGCACGAGCAGTACTTC; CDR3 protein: CASSLDRQGASHEQYF